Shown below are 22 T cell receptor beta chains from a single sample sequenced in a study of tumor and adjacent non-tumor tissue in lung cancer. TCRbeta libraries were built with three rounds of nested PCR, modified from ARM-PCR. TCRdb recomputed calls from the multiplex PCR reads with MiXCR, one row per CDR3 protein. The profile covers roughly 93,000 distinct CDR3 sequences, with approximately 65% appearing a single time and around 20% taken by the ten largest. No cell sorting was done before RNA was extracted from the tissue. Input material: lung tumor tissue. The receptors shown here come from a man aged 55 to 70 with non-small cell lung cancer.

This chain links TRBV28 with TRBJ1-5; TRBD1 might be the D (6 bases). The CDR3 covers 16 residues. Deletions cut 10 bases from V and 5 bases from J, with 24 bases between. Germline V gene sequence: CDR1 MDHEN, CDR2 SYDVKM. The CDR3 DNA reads TGTGCCAACAAGGTATTAGGGGGACAAGAGGATCAGCCCCAGCATTTT. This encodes CANKVLGGQEDQPQHF.

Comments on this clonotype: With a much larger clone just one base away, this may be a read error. The CDR3 protein is CASNKGGYNEQFF. CDR3 bases: TGTGCCAGCAACAAAGGCGGTTACAATGAGCAGTTCTTC. The V gene is TRBV6-2 or TRBV6-3, the J gene TRBJ2-1; D remains ambiguous. The CDR3 contains 13 residues. Trimming removed 7 bases from V and 4 bases from J, with 11 bases in between. Germline V gene lookup returns CDR1 MNHEY and CDR2 SVGEGT.

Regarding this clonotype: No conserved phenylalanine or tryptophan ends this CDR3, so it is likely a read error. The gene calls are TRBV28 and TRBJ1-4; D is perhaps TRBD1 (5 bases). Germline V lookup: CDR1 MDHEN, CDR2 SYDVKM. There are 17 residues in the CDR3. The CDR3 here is CVSSKLWGSGSDEKLFY. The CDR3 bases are TGTGTCAGCAGTAAACTATGGGGGTCGGGGAGCGATGAAAAACTGTTTTAT.

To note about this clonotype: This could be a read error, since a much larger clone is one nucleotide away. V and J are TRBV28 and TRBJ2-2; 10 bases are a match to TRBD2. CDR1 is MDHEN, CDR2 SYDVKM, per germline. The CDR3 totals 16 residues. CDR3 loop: CASSLVSGRYTGELSF. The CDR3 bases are TGTGCCAGCAGTTTAGTTAGCGGGAGGTACACCGGGGAGCTGTCTTTT.

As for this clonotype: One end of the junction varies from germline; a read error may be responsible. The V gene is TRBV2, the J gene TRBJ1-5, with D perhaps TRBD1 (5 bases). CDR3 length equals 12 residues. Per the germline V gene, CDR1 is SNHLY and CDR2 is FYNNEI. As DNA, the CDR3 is TGTGCCAGCTCATCAGGGAGACAGCCACAGCATTTT. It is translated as CASSSGRQPQHF.

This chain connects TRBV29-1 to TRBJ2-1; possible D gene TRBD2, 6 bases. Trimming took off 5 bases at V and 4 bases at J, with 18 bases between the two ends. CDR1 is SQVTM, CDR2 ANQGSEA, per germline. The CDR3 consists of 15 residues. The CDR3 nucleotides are TGCAGCGTTTTGCTAGCAGGAGGGCCATACAATGAGCAGTTCTTC. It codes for CSVLLAGGPYNEQFF.

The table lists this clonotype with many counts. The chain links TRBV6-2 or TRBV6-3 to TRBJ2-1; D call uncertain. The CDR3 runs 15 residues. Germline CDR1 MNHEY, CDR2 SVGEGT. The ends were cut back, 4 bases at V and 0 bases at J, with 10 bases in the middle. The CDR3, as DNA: TGTGCCAGCAGTTTCATAGGGAACTCCTACAATGAGCAGTTCTTC. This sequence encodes CASSFIGNSYNEQFF.

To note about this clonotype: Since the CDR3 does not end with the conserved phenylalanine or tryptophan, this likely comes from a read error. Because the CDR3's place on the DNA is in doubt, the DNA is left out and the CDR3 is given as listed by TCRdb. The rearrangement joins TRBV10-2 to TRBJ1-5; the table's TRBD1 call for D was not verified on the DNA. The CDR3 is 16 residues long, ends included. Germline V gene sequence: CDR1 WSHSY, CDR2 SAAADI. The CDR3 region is CASSEFRVRDNQPQHS.

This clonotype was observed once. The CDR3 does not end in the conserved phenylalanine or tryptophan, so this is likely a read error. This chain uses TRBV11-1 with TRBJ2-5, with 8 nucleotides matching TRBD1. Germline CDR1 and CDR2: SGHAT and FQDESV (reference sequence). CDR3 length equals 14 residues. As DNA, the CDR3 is TGTGCCAGCAGCTCCGGACAGGGTCAAGATACCCAGTACCTC. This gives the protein CASSSGQGQDTQYL.

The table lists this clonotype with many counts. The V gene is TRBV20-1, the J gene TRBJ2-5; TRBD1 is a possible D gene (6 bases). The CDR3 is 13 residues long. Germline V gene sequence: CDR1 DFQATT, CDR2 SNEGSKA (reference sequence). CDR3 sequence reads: CSELPALQGTQYF. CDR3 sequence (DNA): TGCAGCGAACTACCAGCCTTACAGGGGACCCAGTACTTC.

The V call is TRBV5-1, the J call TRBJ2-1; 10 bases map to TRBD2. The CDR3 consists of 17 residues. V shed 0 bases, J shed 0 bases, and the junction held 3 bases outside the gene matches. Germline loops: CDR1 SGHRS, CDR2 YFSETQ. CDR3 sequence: CASSLAPSGSSYNEQFF. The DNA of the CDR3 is TGCGCCAGCAGCTTGGCCCCTAGCGGGAGCTCCTACAATGAGCAGTTCTTC.

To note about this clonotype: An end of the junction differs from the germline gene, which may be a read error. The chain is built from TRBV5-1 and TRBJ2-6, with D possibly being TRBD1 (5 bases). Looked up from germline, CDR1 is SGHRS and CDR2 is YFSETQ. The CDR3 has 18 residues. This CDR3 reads CASSLAIVRAAGAIVLTF. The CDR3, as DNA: TGCGCCAGCAGCTTGGCCATTGTCAGGGCAGCTGGGGCCATCGTCCTGACTTTC.

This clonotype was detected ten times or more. The CDR3 here is CSAGSGAYEQYF. CDR3 nucleotide sequence: TGCAGCGCTGGTTCAGGGGCCTACGAGCAGTACTTC. V usage is TRBV29-1 and J usage is TRBJ2-7; TRBD1 might be the D (6 bases). The CDR3 is made up of 12 amino acids. Germline V gene data show CDR1 as SQVTM and CDR2 as ANQGSEA. Trimming shortened V by 7 bases and J by 2 bases, and 12 bases separated the two germline ends.

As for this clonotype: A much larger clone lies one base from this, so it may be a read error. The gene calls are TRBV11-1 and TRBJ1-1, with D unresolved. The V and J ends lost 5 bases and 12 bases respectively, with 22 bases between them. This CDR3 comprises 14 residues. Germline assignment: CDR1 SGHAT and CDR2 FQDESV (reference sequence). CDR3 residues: CASSGRIGRTETFF. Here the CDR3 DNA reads TGTGCCAGCAGCGGGCGGATAGGACGGACCGAAACTTTCTTT.

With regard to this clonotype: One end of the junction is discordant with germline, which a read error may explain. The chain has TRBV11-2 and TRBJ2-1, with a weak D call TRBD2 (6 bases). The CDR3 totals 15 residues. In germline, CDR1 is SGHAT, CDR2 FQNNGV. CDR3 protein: CASSLHRGMTDEQLF. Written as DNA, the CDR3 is TGTGCCAGCAGCCTGCACCGGGGGATGACGGATGAGCAGTTATTC.

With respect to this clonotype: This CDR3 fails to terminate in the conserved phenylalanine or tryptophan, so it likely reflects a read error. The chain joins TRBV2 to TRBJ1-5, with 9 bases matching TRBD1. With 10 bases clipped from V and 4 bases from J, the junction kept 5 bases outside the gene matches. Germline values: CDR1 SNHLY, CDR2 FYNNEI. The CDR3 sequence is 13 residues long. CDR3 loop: CANRGQGNQPQHY. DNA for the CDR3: TGTGCCAACAGGGGACAGGGAAATCAGCCCCAGCATTAT.

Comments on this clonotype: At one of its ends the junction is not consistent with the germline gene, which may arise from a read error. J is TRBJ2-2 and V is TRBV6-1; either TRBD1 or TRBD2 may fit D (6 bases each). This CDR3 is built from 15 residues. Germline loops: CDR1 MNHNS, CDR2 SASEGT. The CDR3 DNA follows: TGTGCCAGCTGTGAAGCCAGGGGACTGACCGGGGAGCTGTTTTTT. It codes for CASCEARGLTGELFF.

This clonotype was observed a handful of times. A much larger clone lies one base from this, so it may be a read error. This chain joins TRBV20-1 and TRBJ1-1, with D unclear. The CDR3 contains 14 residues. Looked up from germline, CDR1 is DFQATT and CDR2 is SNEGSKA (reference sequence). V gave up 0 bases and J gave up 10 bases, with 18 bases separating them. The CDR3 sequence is CSARDFRRSDGAFF. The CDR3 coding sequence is TGCAGTGCTAGAGATTTTAGGAGATCCGATGGAGCTTTCTTT.

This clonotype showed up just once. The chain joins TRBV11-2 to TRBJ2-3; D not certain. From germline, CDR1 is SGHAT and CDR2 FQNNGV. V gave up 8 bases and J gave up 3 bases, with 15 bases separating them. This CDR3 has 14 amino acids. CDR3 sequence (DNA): TGTGCCAGCGACTTAATGGCATCAACAGATACGCAGTATTTT. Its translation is CASDLMASTDTQYF.

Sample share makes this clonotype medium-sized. CDR3 residues: CATSGGSTGTDTQYF. The DNA for the CDR3 is TGTGCGACCTCTGGCGGGAGTACTGGCACAGATACGCAGTATTTT. The V and J genes are TRBV6-2 or TRBV6-3 and TRBJ2-3; TRBD2 aligns across 7 bases. Germline assignment: CDR1 MNHEY and CDR2 SVGEGT. The CDR3 covers 15 residues.

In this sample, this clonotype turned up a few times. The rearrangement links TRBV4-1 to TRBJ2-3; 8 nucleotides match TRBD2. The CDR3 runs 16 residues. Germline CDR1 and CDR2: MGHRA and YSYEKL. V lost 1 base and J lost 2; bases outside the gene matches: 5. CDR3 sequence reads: CASSQASGGNTDTQYF. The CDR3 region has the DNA TGCGCCAGCAGCCAAGCGAGCGGGGGAAACACAGATACGCAGTATTTT.

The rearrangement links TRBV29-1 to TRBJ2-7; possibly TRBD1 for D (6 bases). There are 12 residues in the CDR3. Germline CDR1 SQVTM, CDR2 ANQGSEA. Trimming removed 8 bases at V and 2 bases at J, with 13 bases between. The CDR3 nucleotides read TGCAGCATATCACAGGGCCCCTACGAGCAGTACTTC. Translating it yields CSISQGPYEQYF.